A selection of T cell receptor beta chains follows, all from one sample in a study of T cell responses to AZD1222 COVID-19 vaccine. TCRdb's table, derived via immunoSEQ multiplex PCR, lists solely in-frame clones and lacks some. Of about 130,000 clones listed, 86% are singletons. This sample comprised peripheral blood, obtained on day 0 of AZD1222 vaccination. The source of these receptors is an adult in good health. The CDR3 runs from the conserved cysteine through the conserved F or W. D genes are given only for firm matches. Rows give clone size only sometimes, using once, few, many, or a class for an expanded clone.

>once|TRBV30|TRBJ1-2|NA
TGTGCCTGGAGTGTACAGAGGGGGGCGACGGGCTACACCTTC
CAWSVQRGATGYTF
>once|TRBV4-2|TRBJ1-6|NA
TGTGCCAGCAGCCAACAGGGTGTGGCACCCCTCCACTTT
CASSQQGVAPLHF
>few|TRBV6-6|TRBJ2-1|NA
TGTGCCAGCAGTTACTCGGGGGGGGGCTTAGGCAATGAGCAGTTCTTC
CASSYSGGGLGNEQFF
>once|TRBV5-1|TRBJ2-4|TRBD1
TGCGCCAGCAGCTTGGCGGGACAGGGGTCGACCAAAAACATTCAGTACTTC
CASSLAGQGSTKNIQYF
>few|TRBV13|TRBJ2-7|NA
TGTGCCAGCAGTAACAGAGATTACTCCTACGAGCAGTACTTC
CASSNRDYSYEQYF
>NA|TRBV7-9|TRBJ2-7|NA
TGTGCCAGCAGCCTACTAGGTCGTGAGCAGTACTTC
CASSLLGREQYF
>NA|TRBV5-4|TRBJ2-3|NA
TGTGCCAGCAGCTTCCCGCGGGATACGCAGTATTTT
CASSFPRDTQYF
>NA|TRBV2|TRBJ1-5|NA
TGTGCCAGCAGTGATTGGACAACGAATCAGCCCCAGCATTTT
CASSDWTTNQPQHF
>NA|TRBV6-5|TRBJ2-7|NA
TGTGCCAGCAGTTACTCTCTACCGGGTACCTACGAGCAGTACTTC
CASSYSLPGTYEQYF
>few|TRBV11-3|TRBJ1-1|NA
TGTGCCAGCAGGAACACTGAAGCTTTCTTT
CASRNTEAFF
>NA|TRBV7-3|TRBJ2-1|NA
TGTGCCAGCAGACCCGCCGTTTCAGCCAATGAGCAGTTCTTC
CASRPAVSANEQFF
>NA|TRBV19|TRBJ2-3|NA
TGTGCCAGTAGTCCAAACAGGCGCAGCACAGATACGCAGTATTTT
CASSPNRRSTDTQYF
>NA|TRBV6-5|TRBJ1-2|NA
TGTGCCAGCAGTTCTTCTCGGAACTATGGCTACACCTTC
CASSSSRNYGYTF
>NA|TRBV18|TRBJ1-6|TRBD1
TGTGCCAGCTCCACCGAGGGGGCAAGGAATTCACCCCTCCACTTT
CASSTEGARNSPLHF
>NA|TRBV27|TRBJ2-1|NA
TGTGCCAGCAGTTTAAGGGCACCGGTTGGGGATGAGCAGTTCTTC
CASSLRAPVGDEQFF
>NA|TRBV6-5|TRBJ1-2|NA
TGTGCCAGCAAATTGGGCCGATCCCATGGCTACACCTTC
CASKLGRSHGYTF